This is a list of T cell receptor beta chains from one sample in a study of shared clonotypes between healthy human individuals. Clones were read by immunoSEQ multiplex PCR, and TCRdb kept only the in-frame ones, dropping some. The sample records about 2 million clones, approximately 95% being singletons. The sequenced sample was naive CD4+ T cells sorted from blood. These receptors were taken from a man younger than 30 in good health. The CDR3 runs from the conserved cysteine through the conserved F or W. Fields, in order: CDR3 length, J gene, V gene, D gene, clone size, CDR3 protein, CDR3 DNA. D genes are given only for firm matches. Size is stated for part of the rows, as once, few or many counts, or as a class when the clone is expanded.

len: 14
j_gene: TRBJ2-3
v_gene: TRBV10-1
d_gene: NA
abundance: NA
CDR3aa: CASSESGGSDTQYF
CDR3nt: TGCGCCAGCAGTGAGTCAGGGGGTTCAGATACGCAGTATTTT

len: 15
j_gene: TRBJ1-3
v_gene: TRBV5-6
d_gene: TRBD1
abundance: NA
CDR3aa: CATNSRGSVGNTIYF
CDR3nt: TGTGCCACCAATTCCAGGGGGTCGGTTGGAAACACCATATATTTT

len: 16
j_gene: TRBJ2-2
v_gene: TRBV5-6
d_gene: NA
abundance: NA
CDR3aa: CASSLYHTENTGELFF
CDR3nt: TGTGCCAGCAGCTTATATCACACAGAGAACACCGGGGAGCTGTTTTTT

len: 15
j_gene: TRBJ2-1
v_gene: TRBV4-1
d_gene: TRBD2
abundance: NA
CDR3aa: CASSQGQRGVYEQFF
CDR3nt: TGCGCCAGCAGCCAAGGCCAGCGGGGGGTCTATGAGCAGTTCTTC

len: 15
j_gene: TRBJ1-3
v_gene: TRBV5-8
d_gene: NA
abundance: NA
CDR3aa: CASSLGGLTGNTIYF
CDR3nt: TGTGCCAGCAGCTTGGGGGGGCTCACCGGAAACACCATATATTTT

len: 19
j_gene: TRBJ1-1
v_gene: TRBV12-5
d_gene: TRBD1
abundance: NA
CDR3aa: CASGPRNKQGGIMNTEAFF
CDR3nt: TGTGCTAGTGGTCCAAGAAATAAGCAGGGGGGGATTATGAACACTGAAGCTTTCTTT

len: 14
j_gene: TRBJ2-7
v_gene: TRBV18
d_gene: NA
abundance: NA
CDR3aa: CASSQGFQDYEQYF
CDR3nt: TGTGCCAGCTCGCAGGGTTTCCAGGACTACGAGCAGTACTTC

len: 14
j_gene: TRBJ1-1
v_gene: TRBV2
d_gene: NA
abundance: NA
CDR3aa: CASSEAVWDTEAFF
CDR3nt: TGTGCCAGCAGTGAGGCCGTTTGGGACACTGAAGCTTTCTTT

len: 14
j_gene: TRBJ2-3
v_gene: TRBV7-3
d_gene: NA
abundance: NA
CDR3aa: CASSYSRSTDTQYF
CDR3nt: TGTGCCAGCAGCTATAGCAGAAGCACAGATACGCAGTATTTT

len: 16
j_gene: TRBJ2-3
v_gene: TRBV6-5
d_gene: TRBD2
abundance: NA
CDR3aa: CASSFRTSGRADTQYF
CDR3nt: TGTGCCAGCAGTTTTAGGACTAGCGGGAGGGCAGATACGCAGTATTTT

len: 18
j_gene: TRBJ2-2
v_gene: TRBV9
d_gene: TRBD2
abundance: NA
CDR3aa: CASQPDAGRGTDTGELFF
CDR3nt: TGTGCCAGCCAACCGGACGCAGGGAGGGGAACCGACACCGGGGAGCTGTTTTTT

len: 14
j_gene: TRBJ2-7
v_gene: TRBV2
d_gene: NA
abundance: NA
CDR3aa: CASMTDSRANEQYF
CDR3nt: TGTGCCAGCATGACCGACAGCAGAGCCAACGAGCAGTACTTC

len: 15
j_gene: TRBJ1-1
v_gene: TRBV19
d_gene: NA
abundance: NA
CDR3aa: CASRHGRGANTEAFF
CDR3nt: TGTGCCAGTAGGCACGGCAGAGGAGCGAACACTGAAGCTTTCTTT

len: 14
j_gene: TRBJ1-1
v_gene: TRBV4-1
d_gene: NA
abundance: NA
CDR3aa: CASSQDGGTTEAFF
CDR3nt: TGCGCCAGCAGCCAAGATGGGGGGACCACTGAAGCTTTCTTT

len: 12
j_gene: TRBJ1-2
v_gene: TRBV6-5
d_gene: NA
abundance: NA
CDR3aa: CASTQGNYGYTF
CDR3nt: TGTGCCAGCACTCAGGGAAACTATGGCTACACCTTC

len: 15
j_gene: TRBJ2-5
v_gene: TRBV12-5
d_gene: NA
abundance: NA
CDR3aa: CASGLSGPASATQYF
CDR3nt: TGTGCTAGTGGTTTGTCCGGACCGGCCTCAGCGACCCAGTACTTC

len: 14
j_gene: TRBJ2-7
v_gene: TRBV7-2
d_gene: NA
abundance: NA
CDR3aa: CASSLNGALYEQYF
CDR3nt: TGTGCCAGCAGCTTAAACGGGGCCCTCTACGAGCAGTACTTC

len: 14
j_gene: TRBJ2-7
v_gene: TRBV29-1
d_gene: NA
abundance: NA
CDR3aa: CSVSVGTANHEQYF
CDR3nt: TGCAGCGTTTCGGTCGGGACCGCGAACCACGAGCAGTACTTC

len: 17
j_gene: TRBJ2-3
v_gene: TRBV28
d_gene: TRBD2
abundance: once
CDR3aa: CASRKPIAGGSTDTQYF
CDR3nt: TGTGCCAGCAGAAAACCAATAGCGGGGGGCAGCACAGATACGCAGTATTTT

len: 16
j_gene: TRBJ1-1
v_gene: TRBV18
d_gene: NA
abundance: NA
CDR3aa: CASSPGQLRPGTEAFF
CDR3nt: TGTGCCAGCTCACCAGGGCAGCTGAGGCCTGGGACTGAAGCTTTCTTT

len: 12
j_gene: TRBJ2-7
v_gene: TRBV30
d_gene: NA
abundance: NA
CDR3aa: CALRTLVGEQYF
CDR3nt: TGTGCCCTCCGGACCTTGGTCGGCGAGCAGTACTTC

len: 17
j_gene: TRBJ1-6
v_gene: TRBV7-9
d_gene: NA
abundance: NA
CDR3aa: CASSLAQGDSYNSPLHF
CDR3nt: TGTGCCAGCAGCTTAGCGCAAGGGGACTCCTATAATTCACCCCTCCACTTT

len: 11
j_gene: TRBJ2-7
v_gene: TRBV20-1
d_gene: NA
abundance: NA
CDR3aa: CSVGPNYEQYF
CDR3nt: TGCAGTGTGGGTCCGAACTACGAGCAGTACTTC

len: 15
j_gene: TRBJ2-3
v_gene: TRBV18
d_gene: NA
abundance: NA
CDR3aa: CASSAGTSSTDTQYF
CDR3nt: TGTGCCAGCTCAGCCGGAACTTCTAGCACAGATACGCAGTATTTT

len: 16
j_gene: TRBJ1-1
v_gene: TRBV5-1
d_gene: NA
abundance: NA
CDR3aa: CASTSFPGLVNTEAFF
CDR3nt: TGCGCCAGCACCTCATTCCCGGGACTTGTGAACACTGAAGCTTTCTTT

len: 15
j_gene: TRBJ2-1
v_gene: TRBV5-4
d_gene: TRBD2
abundance: NA
CDR3aa: CASRRSGRVDNEQFF
CDR3nt: TGTGCCAGCAGGCGTAGCGGGAGGGTCGACAATGAGCAGTTCTTC

len: 16
j_gene: TRBJ1-4
v_gene: TRBV5-4
d_gene: TRBD1
abundance: NA
CDR3aa: CASSTRTGTGWEKLFF
CDR3nt: TGTGCCAGCAGCACGCGAACCGGGACAGGGTGGGAAAAACTGTTTTTT

len: 15
j_gene: TRBJ2-1
v_gene: TRBV2
d_gene: TRBD2
abundance: NA
CDR3aa: CASSGLAGNYNEQFF
CDR3nt: TGTGCCAGCAGCGGACTAGCGGGAAACTACAATGAGCAGTTCTTC

len: 11
j_gene: TRBJ2-5
v_gene: TRBV20-1
d_gene: NA
abundance: NA
CDR3aa: CSADRGETQYF
CDR3nt: TGCAGTGCTGACCGGGGGGAGACCCAGTACTTC

len: 15
j_gene: TRBJ2-6
v_gene: TRBV5-6
d_gene: NA
abundance: NA
CDR3aa: CASTWGASGANVLTF
CDR3nt: TGTGCCAGCACCTGGGGGGCCTCTGGGGCCAACGTCCTGACTTTC

len: 13
j_gene: TRBJ2-2
v_gene: TRBV29-1
d_gene: NA
abundance: NA
CDR3aa: CSVETGLRGELFF
CDR3nt: TGCAGCGTTGAAACAGGGTTGCGCGGGGAGCTGTTTTTT

len: 14
j_gene: TRBJ1-3
v_gene: TRBV28
d_gene: NA
abundance: NA
CDR3aa: CASTVGESGNTIYF
CDR3nt: TGTGCCAGCACCGTCGGGGAGTCTGGAAACACCATATATTTT

len: 14
j_gene: TRBJ2-7
v_gene: TRBV28
d_gene: NA
abundance: NA
CDR3aa: CASSLAGLAYEQYF
CDR3nt: TGTGCCAGCAGTTTAGCAGGGCTAGCCTACGAGCAGTACTTC

len: 15
j_gene: TRBJ1-1
v_gene: TRBV6-5
d_gene: TRBD1
abundance: NA
CDR3aa: CASRETGILNTEAFF
CDR3nt: TGTGCCAGCAGAGAGACAGGGATCTTAAACACTGAAGCTTTCTTT

len: 19
j_gene: TRBJ2-2
v_gene: TRBV19
d_gene: TRBD2
abundance: NA
CDR3aa: CASSIRGTSANANTGELFF
CDR3nt: TGTGCCAGTAGTATACGAGGGACTAGCGCCAATGCCAACACCGGGGAGCTGTTTTTT

len: 14
j_gene: TRBJ2-5
v_gene: TRBV5-1
d_gene: NA
abundance: NA
CDR3aa: CASSQEGGRETQYF
CDR3nt: TGCGCCAGCAGCCAAGAAGGGGGTCGAGAGACCCAGTACTTC

len: 15
j_gene: TRBJ2-7
v_gene: TRBV6-6
d_gene: NA
abundance: NA
CDR3aa: CASSYSTGFSYEQYF
CDR3nt: TGTGCCAGCAGTTACTCGACGGGTTTTTCCTACGAGCAGTACTTC

len: 16
j_gene: TRBJ1-1
v_gene: TRBV19
d_gene: TRBD1
abundance: NA
CDR3aa: CASSIRQGMMNTEAFF
CDR3nt: TGTGCCAGTAGTATCCGACAGGGGATGATGAACACTGAAGCTTTCTTT

len: 14
j_gene: TRBJ2-3
v_gene: TRBV10-3
d_gene: TRBD1
abundance: NA
CDR3aa: CAISAGQFTDTQYF
CDR3nt: TGTGCCATCAGTGCGGGACAGTTCACAGATACGCAGTATTTT

len: 15
j_gene: TRBJ2-4
v_gene: TRBV6-5
d_gene: TRBD1
abundance: NA
CDR3aa: CASSYSGTVKNIQYF
CDR3nt: TGTGCCAGCAGTTACTCTGGGACAGTTAAAAACATTCAGTACTTC